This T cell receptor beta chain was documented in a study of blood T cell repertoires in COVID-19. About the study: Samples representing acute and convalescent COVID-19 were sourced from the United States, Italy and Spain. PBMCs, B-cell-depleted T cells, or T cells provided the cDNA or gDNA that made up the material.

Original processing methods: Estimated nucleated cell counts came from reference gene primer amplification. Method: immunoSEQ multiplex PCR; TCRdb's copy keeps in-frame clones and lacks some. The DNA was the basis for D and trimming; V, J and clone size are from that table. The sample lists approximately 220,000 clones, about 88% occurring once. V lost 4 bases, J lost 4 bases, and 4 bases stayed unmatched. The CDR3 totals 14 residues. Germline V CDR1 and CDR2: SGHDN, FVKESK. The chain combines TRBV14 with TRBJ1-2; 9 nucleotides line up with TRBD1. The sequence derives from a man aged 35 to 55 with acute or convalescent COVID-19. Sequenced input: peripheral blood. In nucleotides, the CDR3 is TGTGCCAGCAGCCGGGGACAGGGAGGCTATGGCTACACCTTC. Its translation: CASSRGQGGYGYTF.